This T cell receptor (beta chain) was recovered during a study of T-cell memory formation after mild COVID-19. The CDR3 length is 14 residues. Per the germline V gene, CDR1 is DFQATT and CDR2 is SNEGSKA (reference sequence). Deletions cut 6 bases from V and 4 bases from J, with 18 bases between. Study findings and constraints: Memory cells collected pre-infection included some clones that later responded, suggesting cross-reactive memory joined.

With regard to this clonotype: Its target is not known.

5'RACE primed from the constant segment yielded TCR alpha and TCR beta cDNA libraries bearing sample barcodes and UMIs. TCRdb passed the 5' RACE reads through MiXCR, listing each CDR3 protein once. The table lists hundreds of thousands of distinct CDR3 sequences, 25% to 30% of them singletons, with around an eighth in the top ten. J is TRBJ1-2 and V is TRBV20-1; tentatively, D is TRBD1 (6 bases). This TCR was recovered from an adult woman who had mild COVID-19 (a few samples of this study predate the infection). Cell type and time point are not known. Sequencing was done on a sample of PBMCs or a T cell subset sorted from them (not recorded which). The CDR3 here is CSATIRGEGYGYTF. The CDR3 bases are TGCAGTGCCACCATCAGGGGAGAGGGCTATGGCTACACCTTC.